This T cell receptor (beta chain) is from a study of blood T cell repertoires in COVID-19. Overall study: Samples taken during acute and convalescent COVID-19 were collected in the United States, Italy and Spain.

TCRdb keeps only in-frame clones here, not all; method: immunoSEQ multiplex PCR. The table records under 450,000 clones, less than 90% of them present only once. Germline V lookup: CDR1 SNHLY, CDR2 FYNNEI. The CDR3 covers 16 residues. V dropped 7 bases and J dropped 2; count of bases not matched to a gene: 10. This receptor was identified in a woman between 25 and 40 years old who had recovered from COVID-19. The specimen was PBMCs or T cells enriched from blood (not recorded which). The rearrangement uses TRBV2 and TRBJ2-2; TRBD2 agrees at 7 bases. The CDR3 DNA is TGTGCCAGCATGCCGGGGGGTGGGCCCAACACCGGGGAGCTGTTTTTT. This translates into CASMPGGGPNTGELFF.